This TCR beta chain was sequenced in a study of response to subunit inactivated influenza vaccine. The CDR3 consists of 17 residues. CDR1 MGHDK and CDR2 SYGVNS come from the germline V gene. The junction had 13 bases not matched to a gene; V was cut back by 5 bases and J by 3 bases. Study-level results: The study's authors posited that every seasonal influenza vaccination enlists few new T cells.

TCRdb analysed the RT-PCR reads with MiXCR anew, one entry per CDR3 protein. This table has around 850,000 distinct CDR3 sequences, approximately 18% appearing once. To note about this clonotype: Its antigen is still unknown.

This TCR was sampled from a man aged 50 or older who received an inactivated influenza vaccine. The specimen comprised PBMCs from blood, sampled approximately 5 days after vaccination. This sequence joins TRBV25-1 and TRBJ2-7; TRBD1 agrees at 10 bases. The CDR3 bases are TGTGCCAGCAGTAGAGGGGTACCGGGACAGGGGCTCTACGAGCAGTACTTC. It codes for CASSRGVPGQGLYEQYF.